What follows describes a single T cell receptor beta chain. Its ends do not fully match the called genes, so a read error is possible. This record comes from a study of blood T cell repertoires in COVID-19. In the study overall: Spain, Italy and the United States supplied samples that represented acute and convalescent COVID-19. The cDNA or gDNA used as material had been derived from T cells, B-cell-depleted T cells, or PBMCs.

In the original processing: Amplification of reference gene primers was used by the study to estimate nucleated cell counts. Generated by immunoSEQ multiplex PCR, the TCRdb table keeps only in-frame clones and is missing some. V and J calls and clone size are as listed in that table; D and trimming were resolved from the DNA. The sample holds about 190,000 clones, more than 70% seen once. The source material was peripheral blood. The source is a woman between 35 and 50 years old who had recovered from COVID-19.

As DNA, the CDR3 is TGCAGCGTCGAAGGACAGGGGGCAGGAACTGAAGCTTTCTTT. It codes for CSVEGQGAGTEAFF. The rearrangement uses TRBV29-1 and TRBJ1-1; 11 bases match TRBD1. CDR1 and CDR2 from the germline V gene are SQVTM and ANQGSEA. This CDR3 comprises 14 residues.